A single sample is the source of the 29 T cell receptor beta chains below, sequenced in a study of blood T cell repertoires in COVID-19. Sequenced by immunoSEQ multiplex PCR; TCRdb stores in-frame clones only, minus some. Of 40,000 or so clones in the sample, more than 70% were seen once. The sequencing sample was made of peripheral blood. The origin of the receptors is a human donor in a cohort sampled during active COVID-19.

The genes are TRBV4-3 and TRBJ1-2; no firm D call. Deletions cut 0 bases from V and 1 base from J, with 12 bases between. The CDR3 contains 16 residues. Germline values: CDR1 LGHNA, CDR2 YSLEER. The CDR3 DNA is TGCGCCAGCAGCCAAGATTACGGGTACGGTAACTATGGCTACACCTTC. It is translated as CASSQDYGYGNYGYTF.

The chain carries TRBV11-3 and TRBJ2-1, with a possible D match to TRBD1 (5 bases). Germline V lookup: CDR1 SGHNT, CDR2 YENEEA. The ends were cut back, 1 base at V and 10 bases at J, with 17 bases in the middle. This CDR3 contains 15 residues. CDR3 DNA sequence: TGTGCCAGCAGCTTAGGGGCAGGGTGGTCATCGGAGCAGTTCTTC. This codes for CASSLGAGWSSEQFF.

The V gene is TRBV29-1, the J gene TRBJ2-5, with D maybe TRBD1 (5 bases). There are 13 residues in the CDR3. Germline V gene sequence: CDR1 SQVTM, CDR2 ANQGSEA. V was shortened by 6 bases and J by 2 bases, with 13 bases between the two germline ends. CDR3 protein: CSVARQSQETQYF. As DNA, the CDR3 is TGCAGCGTGGCTAGACAGTCACAAGAGACCCAGTACTTC. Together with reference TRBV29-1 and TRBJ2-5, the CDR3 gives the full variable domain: SAVISQKPSRDICQRGTSLTIQCQVDSQVTMMFWYRQQPGQSLTLIATANQGSEATYESGFVIDKFPISRPNLTFSTLTVSNMSPEDSSIYLCSVARQSQETQYFGPGTRLLVL.

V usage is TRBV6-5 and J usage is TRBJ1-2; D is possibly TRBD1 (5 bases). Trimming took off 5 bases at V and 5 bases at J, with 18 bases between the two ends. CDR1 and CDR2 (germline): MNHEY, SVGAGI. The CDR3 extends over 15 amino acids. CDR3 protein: CASSNPRRDLYGYTF. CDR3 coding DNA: TGTGCCAGCAGTAACCCCCGTCGGGACTTGTATGGCTACACCTTC.

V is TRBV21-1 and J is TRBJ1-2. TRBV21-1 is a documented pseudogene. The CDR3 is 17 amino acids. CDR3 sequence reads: CASSKDGRGGHNYGYTF. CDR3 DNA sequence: TGTGCCAGCAGCAAAGATGGCCGGGGGGGGCATAACTATGGCTACACCTTC.

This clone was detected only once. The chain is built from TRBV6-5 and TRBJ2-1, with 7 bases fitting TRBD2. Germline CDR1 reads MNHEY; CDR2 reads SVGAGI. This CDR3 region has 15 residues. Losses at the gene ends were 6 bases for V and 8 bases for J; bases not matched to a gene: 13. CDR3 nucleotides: TGTGCCAGCAGCCGGAAGCGGGATTCCTCGGATGAGCAGTTCTTC. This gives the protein CASSRKRDSSDEQFF.

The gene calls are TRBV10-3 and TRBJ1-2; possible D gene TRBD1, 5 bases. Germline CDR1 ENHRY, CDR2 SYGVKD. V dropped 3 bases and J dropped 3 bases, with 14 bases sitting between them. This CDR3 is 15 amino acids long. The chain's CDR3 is CAISDTGGFYYGYTF. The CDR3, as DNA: TGTGCCATCAGTGATACAGGAGGGTTCTACTATGGCTACACCTTC.

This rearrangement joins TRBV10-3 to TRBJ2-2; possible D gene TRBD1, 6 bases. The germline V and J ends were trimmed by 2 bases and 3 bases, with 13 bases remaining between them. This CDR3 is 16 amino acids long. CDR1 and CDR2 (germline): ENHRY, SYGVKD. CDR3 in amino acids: CAISETRGLDTGELFF. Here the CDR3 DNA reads TGTGCCATCAGTGAGACCAGGGGTTTGGACACCGGGGAGCTGTTTTTT.

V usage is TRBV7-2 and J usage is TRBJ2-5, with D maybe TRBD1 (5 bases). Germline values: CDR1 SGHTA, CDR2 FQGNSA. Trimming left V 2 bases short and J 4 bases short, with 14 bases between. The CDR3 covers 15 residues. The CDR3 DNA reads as TGTGCCAGCAGCTTAAGGGGCCCTAGTGGAGAGACCCAGTACTTC. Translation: CASSLRGPSGETQYF.

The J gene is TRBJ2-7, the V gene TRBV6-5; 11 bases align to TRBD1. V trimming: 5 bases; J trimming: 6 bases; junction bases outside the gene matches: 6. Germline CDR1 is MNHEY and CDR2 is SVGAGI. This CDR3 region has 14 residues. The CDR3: CASSPPGQGGEQYF. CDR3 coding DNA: TGTGCCAGCAGTCCCCCGGGACAGGGGGGCGAGCAGTACTTC.

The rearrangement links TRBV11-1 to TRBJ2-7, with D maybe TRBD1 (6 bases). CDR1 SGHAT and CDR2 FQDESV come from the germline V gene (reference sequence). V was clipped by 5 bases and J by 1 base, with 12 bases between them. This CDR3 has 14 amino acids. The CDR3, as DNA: TGTGCCAGCAGCGCAACCCAGGGGTCCTACGAGCAGTACTTC. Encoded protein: CASSATQGSYEQYF.

The CDR3 DNA is TGTGCCAGCAGCCTAAGACAGGGGAGTTCACCCCTCCACTTT. Translated, it gives CASSLRQGSSPLHF. This sequence joins TRBV7-9 and TRBJ1-6; 8 nucleotides align to TRBD1. V shed 5 bases and J 9 bases; nucleotides not matched to a gene: 6. This CDR3 contains 14 residues. Germline CDR1 is SEHNR and CDR2 is FQNEAQ (reference sequence).

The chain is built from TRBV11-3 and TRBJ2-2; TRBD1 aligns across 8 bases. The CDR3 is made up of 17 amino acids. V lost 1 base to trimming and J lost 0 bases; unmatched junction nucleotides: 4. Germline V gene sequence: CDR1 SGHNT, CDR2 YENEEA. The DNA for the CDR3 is TGTGCCAGCAGCTTAGGGACAGGGCCTACGAACACCGGGGAGCTGTTTTTT. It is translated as CASSLGTGPTNTGELFF.

CDR3 amino acids: CASSPQGETQYF. In DNA form, the CDR3 reads TGTGCCAGCAGCCCACAGGGGGAGACCCAGTACTTC. The genes are TRBV7-9 and TRBJ2-5; 7 nucleotides match TRBD1. Trimming removed 5 bases from V and 5 bases from J; junction bases left unmatched: 2. Germline V gene data show CDR1 as SEHNR and CDR2 as FQNEAQ (reference sequence). There are 12 residues in the CDR3.

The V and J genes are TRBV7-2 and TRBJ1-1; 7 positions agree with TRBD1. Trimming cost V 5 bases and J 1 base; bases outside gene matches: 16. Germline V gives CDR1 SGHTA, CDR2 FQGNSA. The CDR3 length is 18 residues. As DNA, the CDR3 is TGTGCCAGCAGCCCCGCTTGGTATTACAGGGGCTCGAACACTGAAGCTTTCTTT. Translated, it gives CASSPAWYYRGSNTEAFF.

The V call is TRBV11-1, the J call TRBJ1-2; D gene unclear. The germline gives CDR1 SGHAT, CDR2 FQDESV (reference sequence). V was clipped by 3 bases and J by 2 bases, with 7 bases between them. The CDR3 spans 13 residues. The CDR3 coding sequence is TGTGCCAGCAGCTTCGGGGTCAACTATGGCTACACCTTC. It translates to CASSFGVNYGYTF.

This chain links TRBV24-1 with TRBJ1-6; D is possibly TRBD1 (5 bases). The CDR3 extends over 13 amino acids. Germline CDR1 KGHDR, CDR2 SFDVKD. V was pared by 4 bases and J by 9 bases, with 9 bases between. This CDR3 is CATSETDTSPLHF. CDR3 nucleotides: TGTGCCACCAGTGAGACGGACACTTCACCCCTCCACTTT.

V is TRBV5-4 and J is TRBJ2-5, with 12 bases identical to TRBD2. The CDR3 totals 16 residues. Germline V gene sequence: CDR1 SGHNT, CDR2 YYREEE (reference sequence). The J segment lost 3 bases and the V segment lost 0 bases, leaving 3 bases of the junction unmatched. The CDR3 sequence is CASSLGASGREETQYF. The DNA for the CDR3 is TGTGCCAGCAGCTTGGGGGCTAGCGGGAGGGAAGAGACCCAGTACTTC.

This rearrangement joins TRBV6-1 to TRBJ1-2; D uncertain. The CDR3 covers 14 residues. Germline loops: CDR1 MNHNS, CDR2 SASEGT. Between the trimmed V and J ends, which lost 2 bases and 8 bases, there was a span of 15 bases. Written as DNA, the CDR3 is TGTGCCAGCAGTGAACTTTGGCCGGCGGGGGGCTACACCTTC. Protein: CASSELWPAGGYTF.

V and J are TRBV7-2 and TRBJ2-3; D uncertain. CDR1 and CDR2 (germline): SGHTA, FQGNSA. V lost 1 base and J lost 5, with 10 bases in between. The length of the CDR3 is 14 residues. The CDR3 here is CASSLGIFGDTQYF. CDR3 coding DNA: TGTGCCAGCAGCTTAGGAATATTCGGAGATACGCAGTATTTT.

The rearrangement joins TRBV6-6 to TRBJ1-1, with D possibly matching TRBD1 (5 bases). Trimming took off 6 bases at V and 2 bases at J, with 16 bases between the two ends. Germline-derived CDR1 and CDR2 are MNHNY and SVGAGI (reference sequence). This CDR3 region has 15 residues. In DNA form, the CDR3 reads TGTGCCAGCAGCCGCGGGACCGCTTCCAACACTGAAGCTTTCTTT. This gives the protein CASSRGTASNTEAFF.

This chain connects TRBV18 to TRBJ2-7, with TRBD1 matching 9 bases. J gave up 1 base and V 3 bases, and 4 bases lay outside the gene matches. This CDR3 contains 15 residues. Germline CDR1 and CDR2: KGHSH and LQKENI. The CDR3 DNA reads TGTGCCAGCTCACCCCCCGGGACAGGGTCCTACGAGCAGTACTTC. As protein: CASSPPGTGSYEQYF.

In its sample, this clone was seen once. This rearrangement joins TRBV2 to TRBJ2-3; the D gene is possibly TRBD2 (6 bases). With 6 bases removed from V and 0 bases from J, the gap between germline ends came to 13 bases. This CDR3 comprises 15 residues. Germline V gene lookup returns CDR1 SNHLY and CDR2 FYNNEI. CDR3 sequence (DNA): TGTGCCAGCAGCTCTCTAGCGCCAAGCACAGATACGCAGTATTTT. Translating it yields CASSSLAPSTDTQYF.

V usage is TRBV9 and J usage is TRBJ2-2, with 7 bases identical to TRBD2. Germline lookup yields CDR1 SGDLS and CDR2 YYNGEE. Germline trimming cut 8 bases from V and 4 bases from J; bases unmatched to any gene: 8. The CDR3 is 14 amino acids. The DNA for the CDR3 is TGTGCCAGTTCATATGCGGGAGTCACCGGGGAGCTGTTTTTT. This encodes CASSYAGVTGELFF.

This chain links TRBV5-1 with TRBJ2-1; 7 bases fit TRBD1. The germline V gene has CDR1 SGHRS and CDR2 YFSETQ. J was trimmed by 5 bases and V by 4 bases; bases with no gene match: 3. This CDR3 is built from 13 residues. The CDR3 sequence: CASSTGQNNEQFF. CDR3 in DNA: TGCGCCAGCAGCACGGGACAGAACAATGAGCAGTTCTTC.

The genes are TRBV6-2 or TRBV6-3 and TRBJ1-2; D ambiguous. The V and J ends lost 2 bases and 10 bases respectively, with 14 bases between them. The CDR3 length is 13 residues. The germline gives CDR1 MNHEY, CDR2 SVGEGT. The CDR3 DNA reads TGTGCCAGCAGTTACGTGGGCAGAACGATCTACACCTTC. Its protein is CASSYVGRTIYTF.

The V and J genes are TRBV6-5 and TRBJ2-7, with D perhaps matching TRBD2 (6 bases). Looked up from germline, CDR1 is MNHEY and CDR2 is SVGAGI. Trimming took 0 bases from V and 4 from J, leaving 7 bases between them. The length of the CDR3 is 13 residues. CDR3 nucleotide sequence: TGTGCCAGCAGTTACTCGGAGGGATACGAGCAGTACTTC. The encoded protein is CASSYSEGYEQYF.

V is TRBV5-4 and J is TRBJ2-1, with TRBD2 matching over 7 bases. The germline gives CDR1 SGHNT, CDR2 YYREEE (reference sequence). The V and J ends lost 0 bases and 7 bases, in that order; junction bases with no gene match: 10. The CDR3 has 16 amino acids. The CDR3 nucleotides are TGTGCCAGCAGCTTGGGGCTAGCGGCGGAATGGAATGAGCAGTTCTTC. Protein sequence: CASSLGLAAEWNEQFF.

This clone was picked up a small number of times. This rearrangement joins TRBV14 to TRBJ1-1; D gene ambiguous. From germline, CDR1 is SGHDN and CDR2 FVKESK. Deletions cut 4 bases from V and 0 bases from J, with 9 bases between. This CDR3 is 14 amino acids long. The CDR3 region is CASSPLIVNTEAFF. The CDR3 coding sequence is TGTGCCAGCAGCCCATTGATAGTGAACACTGAAGCTTTCTTT.